Detailed here is one T cell receptor beta chain. This specimen belongs to a study of identical twins. Template switching added a universal primer site; cDNA carried unique molecular identifiers. TCRdb used MiXCR to reprocess the 5' RACE reads, holding one entry per CDR3 protein. The table has 1.5 million to 2 million distinct CDR3 sequences, less than 40% seen once. V was clipped by 7 bases and J by 5 bases, with 21 bases between them. The CDR3 extends over 16 amino acids. CDR1 and CDR2 (germline): MNHEY, SMNVEV (reference sequence). The TCR sequence derives from a newborn girl in good health. Specimen: cord blood. V usage is TRBV27 and J usage is TRBJ2-1; no reliable D call. The CDR3 region has the DNA TGTGCCAGCACTCAGGCTCCGCGGCATCCACACAATGAGCAGTTCTTC. This sequence encodes CASTQAPRHPHNEQFF.